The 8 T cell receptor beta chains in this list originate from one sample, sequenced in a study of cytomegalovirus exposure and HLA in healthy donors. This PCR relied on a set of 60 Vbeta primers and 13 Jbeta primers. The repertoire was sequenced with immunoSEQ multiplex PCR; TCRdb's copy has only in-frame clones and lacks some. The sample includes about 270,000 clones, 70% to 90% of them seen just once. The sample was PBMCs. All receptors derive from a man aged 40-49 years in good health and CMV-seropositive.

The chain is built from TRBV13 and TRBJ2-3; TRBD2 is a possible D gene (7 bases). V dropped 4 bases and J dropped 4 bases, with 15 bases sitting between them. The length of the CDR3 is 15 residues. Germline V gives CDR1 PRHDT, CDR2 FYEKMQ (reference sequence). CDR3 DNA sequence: TGTGCCAGCAGCTCCGGGCCGCGGGGGCCAGATACGCAGTATTTT. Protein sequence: CASSSGPRGPDTQYF. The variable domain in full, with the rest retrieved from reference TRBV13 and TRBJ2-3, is AAGVIQSPRHLIKEKRETATLKCYPIPRHDTVYWYQQGPGQDPQFLISFYEKMQSDKGSIPDRFSAQQFSDYHSELNMSSLELGDSALYFCASSSGPRGPDTQYFGPGTRLTVL.

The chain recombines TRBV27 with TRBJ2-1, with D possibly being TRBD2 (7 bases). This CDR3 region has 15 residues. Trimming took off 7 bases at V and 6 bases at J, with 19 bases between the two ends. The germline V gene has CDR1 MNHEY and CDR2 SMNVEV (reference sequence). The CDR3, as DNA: TGTGCCAGCAACTTACGAGGGGGGGTGGGCAATGAGCAGTTCTTC. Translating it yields CASNLRGGVGNEQFF.

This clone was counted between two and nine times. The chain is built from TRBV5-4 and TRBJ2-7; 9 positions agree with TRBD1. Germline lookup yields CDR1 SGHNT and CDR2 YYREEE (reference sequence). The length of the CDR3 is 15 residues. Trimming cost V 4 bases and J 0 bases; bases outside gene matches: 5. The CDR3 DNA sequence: TGTGCCAGCAGCCCCCGGGACAGGGACTCCTACGAGCAGTACTTC. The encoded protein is CASSPRDRDSYEQYF.

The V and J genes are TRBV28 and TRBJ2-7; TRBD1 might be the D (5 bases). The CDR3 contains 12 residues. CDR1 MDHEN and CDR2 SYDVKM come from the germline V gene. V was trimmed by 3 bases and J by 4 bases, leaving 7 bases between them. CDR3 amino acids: CASSFDRYEQYF. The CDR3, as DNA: TGTGCCAGCAGTTTCGACAGATACGAGCAGTACTTC.

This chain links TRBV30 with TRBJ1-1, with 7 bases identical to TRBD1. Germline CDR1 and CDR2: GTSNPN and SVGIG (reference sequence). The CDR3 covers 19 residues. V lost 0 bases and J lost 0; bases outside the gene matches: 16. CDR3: CAWSVPRQGGTFMNTEAFF. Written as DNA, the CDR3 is TGTGCCTGGAGTGTCCCCCGACAGGGAGGCACGTTCATGAACACTGAAGCTTTCTTT.

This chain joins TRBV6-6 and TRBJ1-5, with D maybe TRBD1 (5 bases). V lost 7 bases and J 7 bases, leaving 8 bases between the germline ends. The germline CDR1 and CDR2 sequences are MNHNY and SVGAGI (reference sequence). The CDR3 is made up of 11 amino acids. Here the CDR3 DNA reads TGTGCCAGCAAGCGGGACCAGCCCCAGCATTTT. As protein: CASKRDQPQHF.

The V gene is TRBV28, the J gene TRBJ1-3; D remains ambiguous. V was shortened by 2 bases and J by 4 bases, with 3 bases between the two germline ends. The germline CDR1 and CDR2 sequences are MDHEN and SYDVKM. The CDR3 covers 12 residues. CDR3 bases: TGTGCCAGCAGTTTACTAGGAAACACCATATATTTT. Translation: CASSLLGNTIYF.

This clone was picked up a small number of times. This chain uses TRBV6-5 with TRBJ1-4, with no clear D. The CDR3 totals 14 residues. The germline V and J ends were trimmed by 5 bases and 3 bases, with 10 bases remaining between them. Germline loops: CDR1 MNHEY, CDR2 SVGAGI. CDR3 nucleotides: TGTGCCAGCAGTCCACCGACACCTAATGAAAAACTGTTTTTT. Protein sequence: CASSPPTPNEKLFF.